The sequence of this TCR beta chain was determined in a study of T cell responses to AZD1222 COVID-19 vaccine. For the study at large: Second-dose timings of about 4 or about 12 weeks were pooled. General study points: Spike-specific TCR breadth and depth rose after two AZD1222 doses. Spike-wide vaccine-associated CD4 TCRs dominated at 160-218 and 743-854.

Comments on this clone: Its antigen is currently unknown.

Deletions cut 5 bases from V and 6 bases from J, with 9 bases between. This CDR3 comprises 12 residues. Germline loops: CDR1 SGHVS, CDR2 FQNEAQ. TCRdb's table, derived via immunoSEQ multiplex PCR, lists solely in-frame clones and lacks some. The repertoire consists of about 120,000 clones, with 85% to 90% occurring once and the leading ten covering 20% to 25%. V and J are TRBV7-8 and TRBJ2-3; a possible D gene is TRBD2 (5 bases). The TCR comes from an adult in good health. This specimen consisted of peripheral blood, obtained on day 0 of AZD1222 vaccination. CDR3 in DNA: TGTGCCAGCAGCAACGGGATGGATACGCAGTATTTT. Its protein product is CASSNGMDTQYF.